This T cell receptor beta chain was observed in a study of blood T cell repertoires in COVID-19. Generated by immunoSEQ multiplex PCR, the TCRdb table keeps only in-frame clones and is missing some. This sample carries 150,000 to 180,000 clones, about four fifths of them seen once, and the ten largest clones take about 31%. Germline V gene data show CDR1 as MNHEY and CDR2 as SMNVEV (reference sequence). V was shortened by 3 bases and J by 7 bases, with 6 bases between the two germline ends. The CDR3 loop spans 12 amino acids. Sequencing was done on a sample of peripheral blood. This receptor was taken from a woman between 55 and 75 years old with acute or convalescent COVID-19. The chain uses TRBV27 and TRBJ1-4; no definite D call. CDR3 nucleotide sequence: TGTGCCAGCAGTTTTACCGGTGAAAAACTGTTTTTT. Its translation: CASSFTGEKLFF.